The source of this T cell receptor beta chain is a study of sequential checkpoint blockade in melanoma. Sequenced by immunoSEQ multiplex PCR; TCRdb stores in-frame clones only, minus some. The sample contains about 12,000 clones, almost 80% of which appear only once. Germline trimming cut 3 bases from V and 7 bases from J; bases unmatched to any gene: 6. The CDR3 is 15 amino acids. Germline V gives CDR1 LNHDA, CDR2 SQIVND (reference sequence). As for treatment: randomized to nivolumab then ipilimumab (arm A) or the reverse (arm B). The chain combines TRBV19 with TRBJ2-1; TRBD1 aligns across 10 bases. The clonotype comes from a human donor with melanoma. This specimen consisted of CD8+ T cells sorted from blood (inferred from file names), obtained from a patient given nivolumab and ipilimumab in sequence. In nucleotides, the CDR3 is TGTGCCAGTAGTATGGGGGACAGGGGTATAAATGAGCAGTTCTTC. Translated: CASSMGDRGINEQFF.